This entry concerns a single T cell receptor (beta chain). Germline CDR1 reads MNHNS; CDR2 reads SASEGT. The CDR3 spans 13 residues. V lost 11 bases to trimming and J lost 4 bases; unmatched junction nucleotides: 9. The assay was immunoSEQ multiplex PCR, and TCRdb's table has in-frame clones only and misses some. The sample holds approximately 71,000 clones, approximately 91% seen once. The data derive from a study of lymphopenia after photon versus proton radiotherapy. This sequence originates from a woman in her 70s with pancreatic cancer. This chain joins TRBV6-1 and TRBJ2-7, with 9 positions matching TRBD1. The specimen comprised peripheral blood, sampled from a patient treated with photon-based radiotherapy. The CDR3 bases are TGTGCCGGGGGAAGACAGGGGGGATACGAGCAGTACTTC. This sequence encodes CAGGRQGGYEQYF.